One TCR beta chain is described in this entry. Its target is not known. Each CDR3 protein is one row after TCRdb ran MiXCR on the 5' RACE reads. The sample includes roughly 400,000 distinct CDR3 sequences, roughly a sixth of them seen just once. The CDR3 totals 16 residues. V lost 5 bases and J lost 2, with 17 bases in between. The data were taken from a study of T cells after yellow fever vaccination. Study observations and caveats: Weaker, the secondary response had a peak occurring faster, on day 5 versus 15.

The sequencing used PBMCs, collected before the yellow fever booster vaccination. The V gene is TRBV12-3 or TRBV12-4, the J gene TRBJ2-3, with D possibly matching TRBD2 (6 bases). The sequence was obtained from a man aged 18 to 29 who received the YFV17D yellow fever vaccine. CDR3 amino acids: CASSPPTRSPTDTQYF. In DNA, the CDR3 is TGTGCCAGCAGTCCCCCGACTAGAAGTCCCACAGATACGCAGTATTTT.